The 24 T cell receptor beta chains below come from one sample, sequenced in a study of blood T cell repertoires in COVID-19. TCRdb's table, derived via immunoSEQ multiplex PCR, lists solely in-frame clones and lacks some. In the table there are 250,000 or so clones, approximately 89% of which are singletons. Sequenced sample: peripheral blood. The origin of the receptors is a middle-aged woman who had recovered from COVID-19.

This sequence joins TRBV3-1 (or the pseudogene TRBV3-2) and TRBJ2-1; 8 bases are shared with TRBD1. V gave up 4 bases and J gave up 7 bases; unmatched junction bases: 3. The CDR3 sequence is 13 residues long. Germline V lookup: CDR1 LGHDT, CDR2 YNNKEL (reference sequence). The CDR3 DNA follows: TGTGCCAGCAGCCCCCACAGGGGGAATGAGCAGTTCTTC. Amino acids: CASSPHRGNEQFF.

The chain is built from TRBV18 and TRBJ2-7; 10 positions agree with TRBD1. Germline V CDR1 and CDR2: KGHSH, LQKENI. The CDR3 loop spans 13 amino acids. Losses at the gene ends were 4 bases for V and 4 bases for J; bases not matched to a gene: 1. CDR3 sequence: CASSRDRGYEQYV. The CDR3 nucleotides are TGTGCCAGCTCACGGGACAGGGGTTACGAGCAGTACGTC.

The chain's CDR3 is CASSQEGTGPYEQYF. The CDR3, as DNA: TGCGCCAGCAGCCAAGAAGGGACTGGGCCCTACGAGCAGTACTTC. This chain connects TRBV4-1 to TRBJ2-7; D is possibly TRBD2 (6 bases). This CDR3 contains 15 residues. Germline V gene sequence: CDR1 MGHRA, CDR2 YSYEKL. V gave up 0 bases and J gave up 2 bases, with 11 bases separating them.

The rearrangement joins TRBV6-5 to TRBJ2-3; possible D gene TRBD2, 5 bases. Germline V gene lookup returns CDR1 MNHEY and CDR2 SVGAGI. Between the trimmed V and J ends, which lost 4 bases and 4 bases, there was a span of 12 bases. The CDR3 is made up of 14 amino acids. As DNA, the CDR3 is TGTGCCAGCAGTTTCCGACTATCCTCAGATACGCAGTATTTT. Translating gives CASSFRLSSDTQYF.

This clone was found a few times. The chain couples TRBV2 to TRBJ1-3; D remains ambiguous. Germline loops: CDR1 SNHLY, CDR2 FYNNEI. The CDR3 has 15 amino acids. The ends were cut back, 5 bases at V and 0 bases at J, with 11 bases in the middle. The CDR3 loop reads CASSFGHLSGNTIYF. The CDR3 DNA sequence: TGTGCCAGCAGTTTTGGGCACCTCTCTGGAAACACCATATATTTT. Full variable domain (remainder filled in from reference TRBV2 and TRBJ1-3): EPEVTQTPSHQVTQMGQEVILRCVPISNHLYFYWYRQILGQKVEFLVSFYNNEISEKSEIFDDQFSVERPDGSNFTLKIRSTKLEDSAMYFCASSFGHLSGNTIYFGEGSWLTVV.

DNA for the CDR3: TGTGCCATCAGTGGGACAGGGGATGGCTACACCTTC. It specifies CAISGTGDGYTF. The rearrangement uses TRBV10-3 and TRBJ1-2; 9 nucleotides agree with TRBD1. The CDR3 contains 12 residues. Trimming removed 4 bases from V and 6 bases from J; junction bases left unmatched: 0. The germline gives CDR1 ENHRY, CDR2 SYGVKD.

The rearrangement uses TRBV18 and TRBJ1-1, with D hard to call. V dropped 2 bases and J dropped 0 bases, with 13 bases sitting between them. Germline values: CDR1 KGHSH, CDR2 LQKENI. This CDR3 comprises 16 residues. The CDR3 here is CASSPYSPGMNTEAFF. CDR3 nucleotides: TGTGCCAGCTCACCATATTCGCCAGGAATGAACACTGAAGCTTTCTTT.

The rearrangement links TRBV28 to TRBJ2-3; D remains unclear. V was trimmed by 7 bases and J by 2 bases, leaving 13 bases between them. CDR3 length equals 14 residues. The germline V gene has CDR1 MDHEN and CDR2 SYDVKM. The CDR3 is CASTYPESTDTQYF. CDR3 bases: TGTGCCAGCACCTATCCTGAGTCCACAGATACGCAGTATTTT. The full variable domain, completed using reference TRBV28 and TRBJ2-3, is DVKVTQSSRYLVKRTGEKVFLECVQDMDHENMFWYRQDPGLGLRLIYFSYDVKMKEKGDIPEGYSVSREKKERFSLILESASTNQTSMYLCASTYPESTDTQYFGPGTRLTVL.

The CDR3 DNA reads TGTGCCAGCAGCTTAGCAGGGGACGGCCCCTACGAGCAGTACTTC. Its translation is CASSLAGDGPYEQYF. This chain links TRBV11-2 with TRBJ2-7; weak D call: TRBD1 (6 bases). Trimming removed 1 base from V and 2 bases from J, with 12 bases in between. Germline-derived CDR1 and CDR2 are SGHAT and FQNNGV. CDR3 length: 15 residues.

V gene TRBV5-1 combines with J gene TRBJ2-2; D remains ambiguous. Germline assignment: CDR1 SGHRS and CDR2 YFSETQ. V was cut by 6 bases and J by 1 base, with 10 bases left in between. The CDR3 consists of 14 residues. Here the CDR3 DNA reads TGCGCCAGCATGAGGTTGCGGAACACCGGGGAGCTGTTTTTT. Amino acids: CASMRLRNTGELFF. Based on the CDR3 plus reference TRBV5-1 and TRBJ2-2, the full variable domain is KAGVTQTPRYLIKTRGQQVTLSCSPISGHRSVSWYQQTPGQGLQFLFEYFSETQRNKGNFPGRFSGRQFSNSRSEMNVSTLELGDSALYLCASMRLRNTGELFFGEGSRLTVL.

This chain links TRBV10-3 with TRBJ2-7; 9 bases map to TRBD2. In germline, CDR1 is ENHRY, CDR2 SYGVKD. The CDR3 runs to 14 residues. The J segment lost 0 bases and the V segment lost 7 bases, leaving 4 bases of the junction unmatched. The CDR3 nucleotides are TGTGCCATCAATGGCGGGAGGGCCTCCTACGAGCAGTACGTC. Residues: CAINGGRASYEQYV.

The CDR3 nucleotides are TGTGCCAGCAGTAGGACCACAGGGGATGGCTACACCTTC. This encodes CASSRTTGDGYTF. This chain links TRBV28 with TRBJ1-2; TRBD1 matches at 7 bases. Germline trimming cut 5 bases from V and 6 bases from J; bases unmatched to any gene: 6. Germline CDR1 MDHEN, CDR2 SYDVKM. CDR3 length: 13 amino acids.

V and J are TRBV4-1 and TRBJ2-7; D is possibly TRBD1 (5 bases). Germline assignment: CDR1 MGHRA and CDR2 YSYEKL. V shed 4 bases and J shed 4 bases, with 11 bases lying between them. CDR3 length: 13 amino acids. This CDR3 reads CASSPRQSYEQYF. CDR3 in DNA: TGCGCCAGCAGCCCTCGACAGTCGTACGAGCAGTACTTC.

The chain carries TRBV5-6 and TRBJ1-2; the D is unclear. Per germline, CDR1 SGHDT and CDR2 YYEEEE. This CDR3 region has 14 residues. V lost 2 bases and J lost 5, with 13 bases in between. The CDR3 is CASSFPPGLYGYTF. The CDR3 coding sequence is TGTGCCAGCAGCTTCCCCCCGGGTTTATATGGCTACACCTTC.

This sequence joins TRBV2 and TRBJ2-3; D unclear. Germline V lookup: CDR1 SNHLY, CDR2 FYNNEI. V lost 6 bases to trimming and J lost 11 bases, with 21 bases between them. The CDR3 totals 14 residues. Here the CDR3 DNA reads TGTGCCAGCAGCCCTCGAGCGCGGCCGCTTTGGCAGTATTTT. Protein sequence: CASSPRARPLWQYF.

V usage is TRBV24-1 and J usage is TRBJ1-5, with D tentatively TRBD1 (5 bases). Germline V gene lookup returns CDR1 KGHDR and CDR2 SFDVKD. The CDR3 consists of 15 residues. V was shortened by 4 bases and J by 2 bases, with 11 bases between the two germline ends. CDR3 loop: CATSEGVYGNQPQHF. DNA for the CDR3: TGTGCCACCAGTGAAGGGGTTTATGGCAATCAGCCCCAGCATTTT.

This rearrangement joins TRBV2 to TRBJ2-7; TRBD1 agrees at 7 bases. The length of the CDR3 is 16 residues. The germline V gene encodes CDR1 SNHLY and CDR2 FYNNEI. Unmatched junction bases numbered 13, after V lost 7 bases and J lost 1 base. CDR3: CASTEAVWTGSYEQYF. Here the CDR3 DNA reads TGTGCCAGCACCGAGGCGGTTTGGACAGGTTCCTACGAGCAGTACTTC.

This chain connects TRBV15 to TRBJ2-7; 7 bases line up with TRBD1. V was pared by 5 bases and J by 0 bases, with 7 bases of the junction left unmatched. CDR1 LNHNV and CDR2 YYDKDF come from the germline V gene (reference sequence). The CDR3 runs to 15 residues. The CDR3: CATSSRTGVSYEQYF. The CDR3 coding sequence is TGTGCCACCAGCTCTCGGACAGGAGTCTCCTACGAGCAGTACTTC.

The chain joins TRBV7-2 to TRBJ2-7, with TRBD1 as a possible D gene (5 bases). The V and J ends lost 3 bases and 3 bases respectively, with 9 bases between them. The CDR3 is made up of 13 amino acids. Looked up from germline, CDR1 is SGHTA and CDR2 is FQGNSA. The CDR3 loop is CASSLAGFYEQYV. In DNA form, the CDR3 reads TGTGCCAGCAGCTTGGCAGGGTTCTACGAGCAGTACGTC.

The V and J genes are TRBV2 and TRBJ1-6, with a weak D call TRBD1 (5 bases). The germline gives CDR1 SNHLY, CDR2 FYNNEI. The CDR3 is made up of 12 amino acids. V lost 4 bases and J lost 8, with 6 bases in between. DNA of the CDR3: TGTGCCAGCAGTGCGGGGGATTCACCCCTCCACTTT. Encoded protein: CASSAGDSPLHF.

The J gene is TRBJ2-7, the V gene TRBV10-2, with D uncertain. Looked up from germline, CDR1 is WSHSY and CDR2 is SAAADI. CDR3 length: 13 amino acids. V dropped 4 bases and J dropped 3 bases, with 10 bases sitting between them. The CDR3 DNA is TGCGCCAGCAGTGGAGAGCCAGGCTACGAGCAGTACGTC. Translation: CASSGEPGYEQYV.

CDR3 residues: CASSFAGGPYNEQFF. The CDR3 coding sequence is TGTGCCAGCAGCTTCGCCGGCGGGCCCTACAATGAGCAGTTCTTC. The chain combines TRBV13 with TRBJ2-1, with D possibly TRBD2 on 5 matching bases. V was trimmed by 3 bases and J by 2 bases, leaving 11 bases between them. Germline-derived CDR1 and CDR2 are PRHDT and FYEKMQ (reference sequence). The CDR3 has 15 residues. The full variable domain, rest sourced from reference TRBV13 and TRBJ2-1, is AAGVIQSPRHLIKEKRETATLKCYPIPRHDTVYWYQQGPGQDPQFLISFYEKMQSDKGSIPDRFSAQQFSDYHSELNMSSLELGDSALYFCASSFAGGPYNEQFFGPGTRLTVL.

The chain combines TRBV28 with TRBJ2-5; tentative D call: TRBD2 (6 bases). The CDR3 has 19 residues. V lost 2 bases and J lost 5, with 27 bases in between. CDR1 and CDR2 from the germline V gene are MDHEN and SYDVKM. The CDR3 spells CASSLRPTYAAGRYETQYF. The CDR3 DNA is TGTGCCAGCAGTTTACGTCCCACCTACGCCGCGGGACGATACGAGACCCAGTACTTC.

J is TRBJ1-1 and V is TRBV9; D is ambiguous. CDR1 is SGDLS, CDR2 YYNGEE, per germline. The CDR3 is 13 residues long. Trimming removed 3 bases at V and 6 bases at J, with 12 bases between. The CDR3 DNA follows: TGTGCCAGCAGCGCAACCGGGGTGTCTGAAGCTTTCTTT. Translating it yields CASSATGVSEAFF.